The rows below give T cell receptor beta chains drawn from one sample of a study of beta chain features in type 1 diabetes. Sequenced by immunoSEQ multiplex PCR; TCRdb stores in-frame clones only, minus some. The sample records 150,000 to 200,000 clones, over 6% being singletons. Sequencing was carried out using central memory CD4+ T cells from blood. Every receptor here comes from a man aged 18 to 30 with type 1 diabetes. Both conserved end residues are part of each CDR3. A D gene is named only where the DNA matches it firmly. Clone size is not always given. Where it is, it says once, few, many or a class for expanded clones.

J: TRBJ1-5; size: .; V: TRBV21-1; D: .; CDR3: CASSWDRGGNQPQHF; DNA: TGTGCCAGCAGCTGGGACAGGGGGGGCAATCAGCCCCAGCATTTT
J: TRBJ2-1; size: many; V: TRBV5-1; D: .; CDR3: CASVQGISYNEQFF; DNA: TGCGCCAGCGTCCAGGGAATCTCCTACAATGAGCAGTTCTTC
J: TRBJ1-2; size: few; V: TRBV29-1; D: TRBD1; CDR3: CSVEKNRGSNYGYTF; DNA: TGCAGCGTTGAGAAGAACAGGGGTTCTAACTATGGCTACACCTTC
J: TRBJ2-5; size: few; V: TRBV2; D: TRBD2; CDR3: CASSVGRVAGQETQYF; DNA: TGTGCCAGCAGTGTTGGTAGGGTAGCGGGCCAAGAGACCCAGTACTTC
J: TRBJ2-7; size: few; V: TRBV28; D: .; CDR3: CASSLQGYEQYF; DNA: TGTGCCAGCAGTTTACAGGGCTACGAGCAGTACTTC
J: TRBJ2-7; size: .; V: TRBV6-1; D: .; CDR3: CASSEAYHEQYF; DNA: TGTGCCAGCAGTGAAGCCTACCACGAGCAGTACTTC
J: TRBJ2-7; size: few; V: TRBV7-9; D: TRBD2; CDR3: CASSFVAGARYEQYF; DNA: TGTGCCAGCAGCTTCGTCGCGGGAGCCCGATACGAGCAGTACTTC
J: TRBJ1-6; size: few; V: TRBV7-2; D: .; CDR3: CASSLNGGQNSPLHF; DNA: TGTGCCAGCAGCTTAAATGGCGGGCAGAATTCACCCCTCCACTTT
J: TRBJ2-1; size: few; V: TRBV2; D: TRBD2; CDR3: CASDLGLAGRGSEQFF; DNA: TGTGCCAGCGATCTGGGACTAGCGGGGAGAGGGAGTGAGCAGTTCTTC
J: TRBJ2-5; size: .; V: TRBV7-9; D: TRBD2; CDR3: CASRPPVVAGGGGTQYF; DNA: TGTGCCAGCAGGCCCCCGGTGGTAGCGGGGGGCGGGGGGACCCAGTACTTC
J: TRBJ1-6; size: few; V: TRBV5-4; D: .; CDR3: CASSLDSPGNSPLHF; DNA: TGTGCCAGCAGCTTGGACAGTCCCGGTAATTCACCCCTCCACTTT
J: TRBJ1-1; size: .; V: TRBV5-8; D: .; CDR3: CASSLRQGGGAFF; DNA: TGTGCCAGCAGCTTGCGGCAGGGCGGGGGAGCTTTCTTT
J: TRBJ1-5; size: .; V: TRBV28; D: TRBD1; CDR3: CASSWDSPGRPQHF; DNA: TGTGCCAGCAGCTGGGACAGCCCCGGGCGGCCCCAGCATTTT
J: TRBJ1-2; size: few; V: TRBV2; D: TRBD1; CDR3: CASSGQGAGGYTF; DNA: TGTGCCAGCAGCGGACAGGGGGCGGGCGGCTACACCTTC
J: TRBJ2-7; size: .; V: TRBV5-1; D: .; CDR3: CASKTSGGNEQYF; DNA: TGCGCCAGCAAAACATCTGGGGGCAACGAGCAGTACTTC